The clone carrying this T cell receptor (beta chain) was detected once. The antigen remains undetermined. The data stem from a study of cytomegalovirus exposure and HLA in healthy donors. Overall study: When fewer than 500 donors were genotyped, 81% of them were found to fall in the Caucasian-associated ancestry cluster.

Study conclusions and caveats: Certain sequence variants were highly shared and formed a cluster, and this cluster was likely a sequencing artifact. Investigators reported 150 to 200 TCR beta chains as tied to cytomegalovirus. Clonal expansion was found to be greater in HLA-associated TCR beta chains than in equally common others in a later analysis.

PCR employed 60 Vbeta and 13 Jbeta primers. The table came from immunoSEQ multiplex PCR; TCRdb's copy has only in-frame clones and leaves some out. The table records 210,000 or so clones, approximately 84% of them present only once. The sequenced material came from PBMCs. This TCR derives from a woman in her forties in good health and CMV-seronegative.

The CDR3 DNA reads as TGTGCCAGCAGCTTCAACAGGGGTACTGAAGCTTTCTTT. Encoded protein: CASSFNRGTEAFF. This chain connects TRBV11-3 to TRBJ1-1, with 7 nucleotides matching TRBD1. The CDR3 contains 13 residues. Germline V CDR1 and CDR2: SGHNT, YENEEA. V dropped 3 bases and J dropped 5; count of bases not matched to a gene: 3.